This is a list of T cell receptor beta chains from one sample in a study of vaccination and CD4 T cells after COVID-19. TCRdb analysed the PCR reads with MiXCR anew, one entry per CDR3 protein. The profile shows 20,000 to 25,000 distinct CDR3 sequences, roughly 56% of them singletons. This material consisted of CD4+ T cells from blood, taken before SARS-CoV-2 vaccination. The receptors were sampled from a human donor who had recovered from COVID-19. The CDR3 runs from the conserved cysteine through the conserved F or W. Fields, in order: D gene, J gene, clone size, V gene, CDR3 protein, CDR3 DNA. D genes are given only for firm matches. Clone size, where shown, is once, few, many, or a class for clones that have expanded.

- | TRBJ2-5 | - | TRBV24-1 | CATSLGGDRLQETQYF | TGTGCCACCAGTTTGGGAGGGGACAGGCTTCAAGAGACCCAGTACTTC
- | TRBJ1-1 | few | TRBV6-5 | CASSYSRGRGGWAEAFF | TGTGCCAGCAGTTACTCGAGGGGAAGGGGCGGTTGGGCTGAAGCTTTCTTT
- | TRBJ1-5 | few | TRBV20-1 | CSARVGGNQPQHF | TGCAGTGCTAGGGTAGGGGGAAATCAGCCCCAGCATTTT
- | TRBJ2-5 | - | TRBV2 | CASGYSETQYF | TGTGCCAGCGGATATAGCGAGACCCAGTACTTC
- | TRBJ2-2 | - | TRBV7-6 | CASGHLTGEGSRELFF | TGTGCCAGCGGCCATCTAACAGGGGAGGGAAGCCGGGAGCTGTTTTTT
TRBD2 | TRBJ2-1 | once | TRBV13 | CASSLTSGRNEQFF | TGTGCCAGCAGCTTGACTAGCGGGAGAAATGAGCAGTTCTTC
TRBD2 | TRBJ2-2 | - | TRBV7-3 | CASSSSGGRWTGELFF | TGTGCCAGCAGCTCCTCTGGCGGGAGATGGACCGGGGAGCTGTTTTTT
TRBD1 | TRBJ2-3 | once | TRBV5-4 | CASSSRDRGTDTQYF | TGTGCCAGCAGCTCGCGGGACAGGGGGACAGATACGCAGTATTTT
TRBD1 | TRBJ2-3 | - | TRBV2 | CASRGDSEADTQYF | TGTGCCAGCAGAGGGGACAGCGAAGCAGATACGCAGTATTTT
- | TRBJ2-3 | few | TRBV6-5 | CASSYRDPWTDTQYF | TGTGCCAGCAGTTATCGGGACCCTTGGACAGATACGCAGTATTTT
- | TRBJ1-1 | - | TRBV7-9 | CASSLLAGLGTEAFF | TGTGCCAGCAGCTTATTGGCGGGTTTGGGCACTGAAGCTTTCTTT
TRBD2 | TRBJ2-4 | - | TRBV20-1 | CSAFPSMSRGRGYIQYF | TGCAGTGCTTTCCCAAGCATGAGCCGCGGGAGGGGATACATTCAGTACTTC
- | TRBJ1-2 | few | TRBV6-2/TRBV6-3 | CASSDPPGAYTF | TGTGCCAGCAGTGACCCCCCAGGGGCCTACACCTTC